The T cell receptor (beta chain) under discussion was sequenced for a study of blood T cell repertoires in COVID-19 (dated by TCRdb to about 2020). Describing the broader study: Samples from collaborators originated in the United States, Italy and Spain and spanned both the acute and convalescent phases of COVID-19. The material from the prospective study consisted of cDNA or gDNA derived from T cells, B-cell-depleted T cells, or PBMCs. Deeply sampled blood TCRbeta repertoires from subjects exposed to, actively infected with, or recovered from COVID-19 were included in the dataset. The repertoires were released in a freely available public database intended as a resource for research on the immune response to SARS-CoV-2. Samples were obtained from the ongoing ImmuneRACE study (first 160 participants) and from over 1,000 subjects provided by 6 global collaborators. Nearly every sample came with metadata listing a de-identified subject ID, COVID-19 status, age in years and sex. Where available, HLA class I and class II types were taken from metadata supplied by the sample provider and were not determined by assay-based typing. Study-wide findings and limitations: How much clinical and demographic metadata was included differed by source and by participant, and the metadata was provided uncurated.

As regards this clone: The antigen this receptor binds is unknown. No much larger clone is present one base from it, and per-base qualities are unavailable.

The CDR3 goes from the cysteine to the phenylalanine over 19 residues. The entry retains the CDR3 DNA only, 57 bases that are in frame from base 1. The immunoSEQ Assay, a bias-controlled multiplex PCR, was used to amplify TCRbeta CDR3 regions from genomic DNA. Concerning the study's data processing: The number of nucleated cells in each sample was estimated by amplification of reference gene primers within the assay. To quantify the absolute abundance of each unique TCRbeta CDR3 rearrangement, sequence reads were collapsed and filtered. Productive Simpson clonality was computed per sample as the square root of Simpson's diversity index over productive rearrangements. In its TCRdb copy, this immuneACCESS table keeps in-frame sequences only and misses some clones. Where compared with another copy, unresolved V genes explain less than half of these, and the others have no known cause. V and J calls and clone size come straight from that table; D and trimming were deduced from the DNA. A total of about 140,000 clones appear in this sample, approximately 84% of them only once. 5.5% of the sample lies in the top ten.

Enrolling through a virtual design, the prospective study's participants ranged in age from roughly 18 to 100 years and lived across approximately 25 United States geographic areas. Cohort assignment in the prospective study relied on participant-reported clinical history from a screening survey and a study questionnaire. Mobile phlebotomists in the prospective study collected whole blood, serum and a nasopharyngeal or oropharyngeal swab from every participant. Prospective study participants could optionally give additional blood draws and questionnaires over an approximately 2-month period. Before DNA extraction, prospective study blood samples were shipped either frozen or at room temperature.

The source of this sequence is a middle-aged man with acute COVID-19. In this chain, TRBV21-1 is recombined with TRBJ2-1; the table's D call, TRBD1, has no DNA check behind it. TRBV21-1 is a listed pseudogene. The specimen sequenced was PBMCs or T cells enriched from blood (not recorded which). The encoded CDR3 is CASSKGQGASGIIYNEQFF. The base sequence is TGTGCCAGCAGCAAAGGACAGGGGGCTAGCGGGATCATCTACAATGAGCAGTTCTTC.